This TCR beta chain was found in a study of T cells after yellow fever vaccination. This clonotype was counted between two and nine times. Germline V gene data show CDR1 as MNHNS and CDR2 as SASEGT. V lost 2 bases, J lost 6 bases, and 5 bases stayed unmatched. This CDR3 comprises 14 residues. Using its own MiXCR run on the 5' RACE reads, TCRdb lists one record per CDR3 protein. The sample lists some 560,000 distinct CDR3 sequences; about a sixth were seen once. The sequenced sample was PBMCs, obtained 4 to 5 days after the first yellow fever vaccination. The V gene is TRBV6-1, the J gene TRBJ2-3, with 7 nucleotides matching TRBD1. The origin of this receptor is a man aged 18 to 30 who received the YFV17D yellow fever vaccine. CDR3 amino acids: CASSELQGSDTQYF. CDR3 DNA: TGTGCCAGCAGTGAATTACAGGGGTCGGATACGCAGTATTTT.